These T cell receptor beta chains were read from a single sample in a study of beta chain features in type 1 diabetes. Clones were read by immunoSEQ multiplex PCR, and TCRdb kept only the in-frame ones, dropping some. The sample consists of 20,000 to 30,000 clones, 69% of them appearing once. The sequenced sample consisted of Tregs from blood. The receptor set was obtained from a man between 18 and 35 years old with type 1 diabetes. CDR3s include the opening cysteine and the closing phenylalanine or tryptophan. D genes are given only for firm matches. The size entry is marked missing in some rows and otherwise reads once, few, many or a size class.

j_call	d_call	clone_size	v_call	cdr3_aa	cdr3_nt
TRBJ1-1	.	.	TRBV19	CASSTTGGGLNTEAFF	TGTGCCAGTAGTACAACCGGCGGAGGTTTGAACACTGAAGCTTTCTTT
TRBJ2-3	.	.	TRBV18	CASSPPGTGDTQYF	TGTGCCAGCTCACCACCCGGAACCGGGGATACGCAGTATTTT
TRBJ1-1	.	once	TRBV30	CAWSRPLDSGAFF	TGTGCCTGGAGCAGACCTTTGGACAGTGGAGCTTTCTTT
TRBJ2-2	TRBD2	.	TRBV5-4	CASSPSSGNTGELFF	TGTGCCAGCAGCCCATCTAGCGGGAACACCGGGGAGCTGTTTTTT
TRBJ1-5	.	.	TRBV18	CASSPGNQPQHF	TGTGCCAGCTCACCCGGGAATCAGCCCCAGCATTTT
TRBJ2-1	.	.	TRBV6-1	CASSEIVSSSYNEQFF	TGTGCCAGCAGTGAAATCGTTAGTAGCTCCTACAATGAGCAGTTCTTC
TRBJ2-2	.	.	TRBV27	CASSTRNTGELFF	TGTGCCAGCAGTACAAGAAACACCGGGGAGCTGTTTTTT
TRBJ1-5	TRBD1	.	TRBV19	CASKGQAGNQPQHF	TGTGCCAGTAAGGGACAGGCTGGCAATCAGCCCCAGCATTTT
TRBJ2-7	TRBD2	.	TRBV11-2	CASSDSGSSSEQYF	TGTGCCAGCAGCGATAGCGGGAGTTCGTCCGAGCAGTACTTC
TRBJ2-3	TRBD2	.	TRBV28	CATRGGATDTQYF	TGTGCCACGAGGGGAGGGGCGACAGATACGCAGTATTTT
TRBJ2-7	.	.	TRBV6-5	CASKVGLLTTEQYF	TGTGCCAGTAAAGTAGGACTCCTCACGACCGAGCAGTACTTC
TRBJ1-4	.	.	TRBV29-1	CSVEMAGAEKLFF	TGCAGCGTTGAAATGGCGGGGGCTGAAAAACTGTTTTTT
TRBJ1-2	TRBD1	.	TRBV28	CASSLPTGVAYGYTF	TGTGCCAGCAGTTTACCGACAGGGGTTGCCTATGGCTACACCTTC
TRBJ2-5	.	few	TRBV28	CASSLTSWETQYF	TGTGCCAGCAGTTTAACTAGCTGGGAGACCCAGTACTTC
TRBJ2-7	.	.	TRBV5-1	CASSLGRVYEQYF	TGCGCCAGCAGCTTGGGCAGGGTGTACGAGCAGTACTTC
TRBJ2-7	TRBD2	.	TRBV7-6	CASTPSGLAGVKQYF	TGTGCCAGCACCCCAAGCGGACTAGCGGGAGTGAAGCAGTACTTC
TRBJ2-1	.	.	TRBV25-1	CASSSGRSYNEQFF	TGTGCCAGCAGTAGCGGACGCTCCTACAATGAGCAGTTCTTC
TRBJ1-5	TRBD1	.	TRBV18	CASSPPDRGQKPQHF	TGTGCCAGCTCACCACCTGACAGGGGGCAAAAGCCCCAGCATTTT
TRBJ2-5	TRBD2	.	TRBV19	CASSISVAGGWETQYF	TGTGCCAGTAGTATCTCGGTAGCGGGGGGGTGGGAGACCCAGTACTTC
TRBJ2-3	TRBD1	few	TRBV10-3	CAISEQGARGDTQYF	TGTGCCATCAGTGAACAGGGGGCGCGTGGAGATACGCAGTATTTT
TRBJ1-1	.	.	TRBV10-3	CAITQTGNTEAFF	TGTGCCATCACCCAGACAGGAAACACTGAAGCTTTCTTT
TRBJ2-1	TRBD2	.	TRBV5-1	CASSLASGGGDEQFF	TGCGCCAGCAGCTTGGCTAGCGGGGGTGGGGATGAGCAGTTCTTC
TRBJ2-1	TRBD2	few	TRBV10-3	CAISTPASGIIGEQFF	TGTGCCATCAGTACCCCGGCTAGCGGGATTATAGGTGAGCAGTTCTTC
TRBJ1-5	TRBD1	few	TRBV29-1	CSTRQGYNQPQHF	TGCAGCACCAGACAGGGGTACAATCAGCCCCAGCATTTT
TRBJ2-2	TRBD1	.	TRBV7-2	CASSFGTGGSGELFF	TGTGCCAGCAGCTTCGGGACAGGGGGCTCCGGGGAGCTGTTTTTT
TRBJ1-6	.	.	TRBV11-2	CASSPLVTAADSPLHF	TGTGCCAGCAGCCCCTTGGTCACGGCGGCCGATTCACCCCTCCACTTT
TRBJ1-1	TRBD1	once	TRBV28	CASSLADRATEAFF	TGTGCCAGCAGTTTAGCAGACAGGGCCACTGAAGCTTTCTTT
TRBJ2-1	.	few	TRBV10-3	CAISDVTGYNEQFF	TGTGCCATCAGTGACGTCACGGGTTACAATGAGCAGTTCTTC
TRBJ2-3	TRBD1	few	TRBV7-6	CASSGQGFYIGTQYF	TGTGCCAGCTCAGGACAGGGTTTTTATATTGGTACGCAGTATTTT
TRBJ1-1	.	few	TRBV7-9	CATQWGGTEAFF	TGTGCCACCCAATGGGGGGGAACTGAAGCTTTCTTT
TRBJ2-2	.	.	TRBV18	CASSPQEQGNTGELFF	TGTGCCAGCTCACCACAGGAACAGGGGAACACCGGGGAGCTGTTTTTT
TRBJ1-2	.	.	TRBV11-2	CASSLAGGGVGYTF	TGTGCCAGCAGCTTAGCCGGCGGGGGGGTTGGCTACACCTTC
TRBJ1-1	TRBD1	.	TRBV7-9	CASSITGTVEAFF	TGTGCCAGCAGCATCACCGGGACAGTTGAAGCTTTCTTT
TRBJ1-2	.	.	TRBV6-5	CASSYSAVFNYGYTF	TGTGCCAGCAGTTACTCCGCAGTCTTTAACTATGGCTACACCTTC
TRBJ2-7	.	.	TRBV7-2	CASSFSWTPIYEQYF	TGTGCCAGCAGCTTTTCGTGGACTCCCATCTACGAGCAGTACTTC
TRBJ2-3	TRBD2	.	TRBV7-9	CASSFLLAGAMTDTQYF	TGTGCCAGCAGCTTTTTGCTAGCGGGGGCCATGACAGATACGCAGTATTTT